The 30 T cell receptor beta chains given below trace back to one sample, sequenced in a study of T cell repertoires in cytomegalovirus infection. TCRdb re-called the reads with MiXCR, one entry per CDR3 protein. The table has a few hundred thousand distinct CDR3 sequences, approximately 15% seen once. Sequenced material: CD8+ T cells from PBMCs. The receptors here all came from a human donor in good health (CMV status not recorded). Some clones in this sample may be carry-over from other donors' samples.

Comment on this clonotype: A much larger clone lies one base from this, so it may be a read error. CDR3 loop: CASSAATGSGNIKYF. The CDR3 DNA sequence: TGTGCCAGCAGCGCGGCGACAGGGTCGGGAAACATTAAGTACTTC. The chain recombines TRBV11-1 with TRBJ2-4, with 7 bases identical to TRBD1. The CDR3 spans 15 residues. The V gene's germline CDR1 is SGHAT and CDR2 FQDESV (reference sequence).

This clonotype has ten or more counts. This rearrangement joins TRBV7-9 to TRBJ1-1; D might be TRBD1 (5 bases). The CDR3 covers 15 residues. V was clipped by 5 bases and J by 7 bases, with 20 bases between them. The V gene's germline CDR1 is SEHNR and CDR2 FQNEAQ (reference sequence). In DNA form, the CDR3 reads TGTGCCAGCAGCCAGGGCCCCGGACGACAGATTGAAGCTTTCTTT. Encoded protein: CASSQGPGRQIEAFF.

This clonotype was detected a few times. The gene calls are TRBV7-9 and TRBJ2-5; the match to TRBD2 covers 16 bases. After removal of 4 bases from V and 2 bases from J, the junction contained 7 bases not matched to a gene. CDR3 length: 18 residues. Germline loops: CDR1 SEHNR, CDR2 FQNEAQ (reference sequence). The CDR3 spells CASSSGTSGGVLQETQYF. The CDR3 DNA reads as TGTGCCAGCAGCTCCGGGACTAGCGGGGGGGTACTTCAAGAGACCCAGTACTTC.

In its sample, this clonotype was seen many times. The CDR3 spells CASSLGTGVNNEQFF. DNA for the CDR3: TGTGCCAGCAGCTTAGGGACAGGGGTCAACAATGAGCAGTTCTTC. The chain carries TRBV7-3 and TRBJ2-1; 10 positions agree with TRBD1. CDR1 and CDR2 (germline): SGHTA, FQGTGA. CDR3 length: 15 residues. J gave up 5 bases and V 2 bases, and 3 bases lay outside the gene matches.

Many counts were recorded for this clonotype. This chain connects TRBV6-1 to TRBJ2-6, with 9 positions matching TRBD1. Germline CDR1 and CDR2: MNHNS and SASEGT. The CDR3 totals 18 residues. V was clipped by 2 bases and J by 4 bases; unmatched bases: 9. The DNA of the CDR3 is TGTGCCAGCAGTGAATCGGGACAGGGTTATTCCGGGGCCAACGTCCTGACTTTC. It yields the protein CASSESGQGYSGANVLTF.

The CDR3 region is CSARETGYHNEQFF. CDR3 coding DNA: TGCAGTGCTAGGGAGACAGGATACCACAATGAGCAGTTCTTC. V and J are TRBV20-1 and TRBJ2-1, with D possibly matching TRBD1 (6 bases). CDR3 length: 14 residues. Between the trimmed V and J ends, which lost 3 bases and 5 bases, there was a span of 14 bases. Germline V gene data show CDR1 as DFQATT and CDR2 as SNEGSKA (reference sequence).

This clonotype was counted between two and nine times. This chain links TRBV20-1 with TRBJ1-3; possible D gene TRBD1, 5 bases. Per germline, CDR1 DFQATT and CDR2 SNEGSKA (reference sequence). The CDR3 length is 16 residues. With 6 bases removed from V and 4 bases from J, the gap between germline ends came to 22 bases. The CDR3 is CSAHEGSQGSGNTIYF. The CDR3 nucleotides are TGCAGTGCCCACGAGGGGAGCCAGGGTTCAGGAAACACCATATATTTT.

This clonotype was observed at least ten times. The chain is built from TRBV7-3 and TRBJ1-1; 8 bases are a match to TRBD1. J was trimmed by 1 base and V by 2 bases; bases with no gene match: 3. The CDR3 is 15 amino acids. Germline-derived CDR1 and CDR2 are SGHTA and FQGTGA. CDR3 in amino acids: CASSLAGTGNTEAFF. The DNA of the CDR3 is TGTGCCAGCAGCTTAGCAGGGACAGGGAACACTGAAGCTTTCTTT.

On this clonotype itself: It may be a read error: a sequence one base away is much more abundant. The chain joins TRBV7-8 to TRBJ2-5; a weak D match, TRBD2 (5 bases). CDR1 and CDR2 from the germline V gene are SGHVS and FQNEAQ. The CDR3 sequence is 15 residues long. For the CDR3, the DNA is TGTGCCATCAGCCACGTCGGACGGGAACAAGAGACCCAGTACTTC. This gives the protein CAISHVGREQETQYF.

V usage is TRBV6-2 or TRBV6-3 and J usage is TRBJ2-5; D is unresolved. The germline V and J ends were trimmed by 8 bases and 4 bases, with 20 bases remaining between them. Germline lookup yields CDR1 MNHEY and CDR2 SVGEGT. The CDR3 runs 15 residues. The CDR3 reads CASCPPLDGIETQYF. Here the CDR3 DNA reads TGTGCCAGCTGTCCCCCGCTCGACGGTATAGAGACCCAGTACTTC.

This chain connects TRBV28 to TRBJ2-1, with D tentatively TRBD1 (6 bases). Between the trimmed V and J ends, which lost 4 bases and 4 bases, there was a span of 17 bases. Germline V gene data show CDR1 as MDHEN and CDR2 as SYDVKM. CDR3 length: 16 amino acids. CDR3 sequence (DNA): TGTGCCAGCAGTTCGACGACAGGACCGATGTACAATGAGCAGTTCTTC. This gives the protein CASSSTTGPMYNEQFF.

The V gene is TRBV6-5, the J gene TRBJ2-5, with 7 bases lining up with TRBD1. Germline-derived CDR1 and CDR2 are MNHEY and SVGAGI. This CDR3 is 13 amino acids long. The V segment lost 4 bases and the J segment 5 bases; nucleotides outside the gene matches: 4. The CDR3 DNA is TGTGCCAGCAGTTCAGGGGGTTGGGAGACCCAGTACTTC. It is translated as CASSSGGWETQYF.

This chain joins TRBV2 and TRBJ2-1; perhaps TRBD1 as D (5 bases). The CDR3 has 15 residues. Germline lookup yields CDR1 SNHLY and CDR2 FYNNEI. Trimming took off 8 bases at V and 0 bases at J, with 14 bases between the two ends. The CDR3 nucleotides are TGTGCCAGCCTGGCTAGGACAAGCTCCTACAATGAGCAGTTCTTC. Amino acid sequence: CASLARTSSYNEQFF. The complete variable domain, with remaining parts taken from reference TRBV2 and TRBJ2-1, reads EPEVTQTPSHQVTQMGQEVILRCVPISNHLYFYWYRQILGQKVEFLVSFYNNEISEKSEIFDDQFSVERPDGSNFTLKIRSTKLEDSAMYFCASLARTSSYNEQFFGPGTRLTVL.

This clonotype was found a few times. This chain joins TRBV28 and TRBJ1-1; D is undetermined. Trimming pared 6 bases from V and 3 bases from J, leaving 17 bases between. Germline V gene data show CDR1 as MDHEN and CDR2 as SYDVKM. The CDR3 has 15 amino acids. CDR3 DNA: TGTGCCAGCAGCCCCCTGGAGGCATACCACACTGAAGCTTTCTTT. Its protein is CASSPLEAYHTEAFF.

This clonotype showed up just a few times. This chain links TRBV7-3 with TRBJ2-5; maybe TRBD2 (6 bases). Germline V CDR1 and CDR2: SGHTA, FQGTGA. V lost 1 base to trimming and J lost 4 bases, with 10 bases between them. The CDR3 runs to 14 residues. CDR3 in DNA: TGTGCCAGCAGCTTAAACGGGGGTACAGAGACCCAGTACTTC. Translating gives CASSLNGGTETQYF.

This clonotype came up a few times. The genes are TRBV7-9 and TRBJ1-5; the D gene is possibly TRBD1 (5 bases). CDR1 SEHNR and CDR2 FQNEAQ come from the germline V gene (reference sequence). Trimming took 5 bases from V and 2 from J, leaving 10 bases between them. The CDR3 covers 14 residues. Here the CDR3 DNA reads TGTGCCAGCAGCGCACCGGGACGCAATCAGCCCCAGCATTTT. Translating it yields CASSAPGRNQPQHF. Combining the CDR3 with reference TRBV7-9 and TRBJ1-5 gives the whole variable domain DTGVSQNPRHKITKRGQNVTFRCDPISEHNRLYWYRQTLGQGPEFLTYFQNEAQLEKSRLLSDRFSAERPKGSFSTLEIQRTEQGDSAMYLCASSAPGRNQPQHFGDGTRLSIL.

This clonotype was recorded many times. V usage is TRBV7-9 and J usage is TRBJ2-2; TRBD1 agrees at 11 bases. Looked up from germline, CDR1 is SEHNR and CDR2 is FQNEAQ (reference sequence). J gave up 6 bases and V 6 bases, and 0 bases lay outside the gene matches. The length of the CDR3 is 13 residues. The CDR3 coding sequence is TGTGCCAGCAGGGGACAGGGGGCCGGGGAGCTGTTTTTT. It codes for CASRGQGAGELFF.

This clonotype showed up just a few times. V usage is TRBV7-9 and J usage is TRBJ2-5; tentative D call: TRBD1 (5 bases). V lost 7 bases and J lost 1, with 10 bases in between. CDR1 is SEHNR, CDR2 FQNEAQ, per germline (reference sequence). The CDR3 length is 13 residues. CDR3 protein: CASTQGSQETQYF. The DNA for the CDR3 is TGTGCCAGCACCCAGGGAAGCCAAGAGACCCAGTACTTC.

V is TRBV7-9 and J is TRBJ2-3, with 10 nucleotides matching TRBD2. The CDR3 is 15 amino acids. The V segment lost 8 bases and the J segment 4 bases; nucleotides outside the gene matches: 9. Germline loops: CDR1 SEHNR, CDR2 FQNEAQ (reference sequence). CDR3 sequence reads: CASRGEGLASDTQYF. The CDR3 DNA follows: TGTGCCAGCCGAGGTGAGGGACTAGCGTCAGATACGCAGTATTTT. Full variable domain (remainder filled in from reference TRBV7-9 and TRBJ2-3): DTGVSQNPRHKITKRGQNVTFRCDPISEHNRLYWYRQTLGQGPEFLTYFQNEAQLEKSRLLSDRFSAERPKGSFSTLEIQRTEQGDSAMYLCASRGEGLASDTQYFGPGTRLTVL.

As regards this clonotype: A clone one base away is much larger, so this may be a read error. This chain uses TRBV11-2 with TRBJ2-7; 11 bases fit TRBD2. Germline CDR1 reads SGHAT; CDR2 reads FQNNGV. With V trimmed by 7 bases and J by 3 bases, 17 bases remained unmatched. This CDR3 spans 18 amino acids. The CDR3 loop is CASTQPTSGAEVDYEQYF. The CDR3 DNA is TGTGCCAGCACCCAACCGACTAGCGGGGCTGAGGTAGACTACGAGCAGTACTTC.

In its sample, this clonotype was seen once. The CDR3 loop is CASTWGLGEQYF. The CDR3 bases are TGTGCCAGCACCTGGGGGTTGGGCGAGCAGTACTTC. The chain couples TRBV7-9 to TRBJ2-7; D may match TRBD1 or TRBD2 (5 bases each). This CDR3 is 12 amino acids long. Deletions cut 7 bases from V and 6 bases from J, with 13 bases between. Looked up from germline, CDR1 is SEHNR and CDR2 is FQNEAQ (reference sequence).

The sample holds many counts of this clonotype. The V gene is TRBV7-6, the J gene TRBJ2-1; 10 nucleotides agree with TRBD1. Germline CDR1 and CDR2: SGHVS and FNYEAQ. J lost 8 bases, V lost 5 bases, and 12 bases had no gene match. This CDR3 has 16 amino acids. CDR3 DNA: TGTGCCAGCAGCCCCGGACAGGGGGTGTTAGCCCATGAGCAGTTCTTC. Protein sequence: CASSPGQGVLAHEQFF.

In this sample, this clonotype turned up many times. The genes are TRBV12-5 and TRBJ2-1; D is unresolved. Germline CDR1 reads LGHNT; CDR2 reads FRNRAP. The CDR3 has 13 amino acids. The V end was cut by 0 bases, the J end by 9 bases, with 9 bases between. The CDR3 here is CASGLVLSGEQFF. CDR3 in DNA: TGTGCTAGTGGTTTGGTACTTTCCGGTGAGCAGTTCTTC.

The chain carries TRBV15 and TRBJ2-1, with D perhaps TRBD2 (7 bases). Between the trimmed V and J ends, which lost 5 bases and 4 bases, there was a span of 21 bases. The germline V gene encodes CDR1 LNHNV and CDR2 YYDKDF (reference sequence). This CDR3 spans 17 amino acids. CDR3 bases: TGTGCCACCAGCGCACCCTCGTCCGGGGGGCTTTACAATGAGCAGTTCTTC. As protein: CATSAPSSGGLYNEQFF.

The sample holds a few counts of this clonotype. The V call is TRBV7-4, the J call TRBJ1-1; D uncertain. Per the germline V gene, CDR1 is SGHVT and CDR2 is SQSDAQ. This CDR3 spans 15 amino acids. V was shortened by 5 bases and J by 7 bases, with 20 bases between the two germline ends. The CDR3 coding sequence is TGTGCCAGCAGCCCATATTTTCCCCCGGAGGGTGAAGCTTTCTTT. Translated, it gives CASSPYFPPEGEAFF. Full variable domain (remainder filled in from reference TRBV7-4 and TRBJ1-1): GAGVSQSPRYKVAKRGRDVALRCDSISGHVTLYWYRQTLGQGSEVLTYSQSDAQRDKSGRPSGRFSAERPERSVSTLKIQRTEQGDSAVYLCASSPYFPPEGEAFFGQGTRLTVV.

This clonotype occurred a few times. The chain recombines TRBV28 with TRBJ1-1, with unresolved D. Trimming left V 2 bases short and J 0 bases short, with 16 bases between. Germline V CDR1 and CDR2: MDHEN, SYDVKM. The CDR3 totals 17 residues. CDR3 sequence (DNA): TGTGCCAGCAGTTTAAGGTTGCGGACTCCCATGAACACTGAAGCTTTCTTT. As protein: CASSLRLRTPMNTEAFF.

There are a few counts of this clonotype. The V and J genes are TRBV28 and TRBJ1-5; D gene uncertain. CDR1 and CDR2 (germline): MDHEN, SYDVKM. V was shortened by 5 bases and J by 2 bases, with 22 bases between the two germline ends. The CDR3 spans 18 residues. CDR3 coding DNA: TGTGCCAGCAGTACGATGAGTGTTTTTGGGCAGGGCAATCAGCCCCAGCATTTT. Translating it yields CASSTMSVFGQGNQPQHF.

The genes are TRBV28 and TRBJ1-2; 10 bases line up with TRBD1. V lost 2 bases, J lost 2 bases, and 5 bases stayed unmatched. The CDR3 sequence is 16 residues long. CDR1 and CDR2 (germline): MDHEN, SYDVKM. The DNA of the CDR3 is TGTGCCAGCAGTTTAGCCGGGACAGGGGACAACTATGGCTACACCTTC. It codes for CASSLAGTGDNYGYTF.

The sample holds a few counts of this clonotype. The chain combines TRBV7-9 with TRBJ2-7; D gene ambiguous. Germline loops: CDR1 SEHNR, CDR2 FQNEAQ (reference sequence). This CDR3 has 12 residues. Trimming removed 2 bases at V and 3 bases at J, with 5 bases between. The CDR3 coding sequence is TGTGCCAGCAGCTTACAGAGCTACGAGCAGTACTTC. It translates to CASSLQSYEQYF.

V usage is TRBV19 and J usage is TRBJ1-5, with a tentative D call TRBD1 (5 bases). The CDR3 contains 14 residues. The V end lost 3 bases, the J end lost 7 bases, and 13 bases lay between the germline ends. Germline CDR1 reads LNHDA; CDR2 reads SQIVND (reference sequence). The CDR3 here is CASSIPRRDQPQHF. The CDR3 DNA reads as TGTGCCAGTAGTATCCCCCGCCGGGACCAGCCCCAGCATTTT.